A selection of T cell receptor beta chains follows, all from one sample in a study of blood T cell repertoires in COVID-19. Generated by immunoSEQ multiplex PCR, the TCRdb table keeps only in-frame clones and is missing some. This table holds 110,000 to 150,000 clones, approximately 80% found once. Sequenced sample: peripheral blood. The source is a human donor in a cohort sampled during active COVID-19. CDR3s include the opening cysteine and the closing phenylalanine or tryptophan. The D gene is left open where the match is weak. Size is stated for part of the rows, as once, few or many counts, or as a class when the clone is expanded.

>.|TRBV12-3/TRBV12-4|.|TRBJ2-1
CASREGLIYEQFF
TGTGCCAGCAGGGAGGGCCTGATCTATGAGCAGTTCTTC
>.|TRBV28|.|TRBJ2-1
CASSWVSGFSYNEQFF
TGTGCCAGCAGTTGGGTTAGCGGATTCTCCTACAATGAGCAGTTCTTC
>.|TRBV4-1|TRBD1|TRBJ1-5
CASSQDAGGYGWQPQHF
TGCGCCAGCAGCCAAGATGCAGGGGGCTACGGGTGGCAGCCCCAGCATTTT
>.|TRBV30|.|TRBJ1-1
CAWGVQTEAFF
TGTGCCTGGGGAGTACAGACTGAAGCTTTCTTT
>.|TRBV6-2/TRBV6-3|.|TRBJ1-2
CASSYEEGSYGYTF
TGTGCCAGCAGTTACGAGGAGGGCAGCTATGGCTACACCTTC
>once|TRBV6-4|.|TRBJ2-3
CATFRDTQYF
TGTGCCACCTTTCGGGATACGCAGTATTTT
>.|TRBV7-3|.|TRBJ1-6
CASSLAGDNSPLHF
TGTGCCAGCAGCTTGGCGGGCGATAATTCACCCCTCCACTTT
>medium-sized|TRBV6-5|TRBD2|TRBJ2-2
CASSRGENTGELFF
TGTGCCAGCAGCCGGGGGGAGAACACCGGGGAGCTGTTTTTT
>.|TRBV7-6|.|TRBJ2-7
CASSANRDYEQYF
TGTGCCAGCAGCGCAAACAGGGATTACGAGCAGTACTTC
>.|TRBV9|.|TRBJ2-1
CASSVAGRDNEQFF
TGTGCCAGCAGCGTGGCGGGACGTGACAATGAGCAGTTCTTC
>.|TRBV7-8|TRBD2|TRBJ2-1
CASSFPFREGPSYNEQFF
TGTGCCAGCAGCTTCCCGTTTCGGGAGGGGCCCTCCTACAATGAGCAGTTCTTC
>.|TRBV5-1|TRBD1|TRBJ1-2
CASSTTAGGQGDGYTF
TGCGCCAGCAGCACAACCGCAGGGGGACAGGGGGATGGCTACACCTTC
>few|TRBV29-1|.|TRBJ2-7
CSVDFVWRGPDEQYF
TGCAGCGTTGATTTTGTGTGGAGGGGGCCTGACGAGCAGTACTTC
>.|TRBV14|TRBD2|TRBJ2-7
CASSQTGTADIWRLAGGQQYF
TGTGCCAGCAGCCAAACCGGGACAGCCGATATATGGCGACTAGCGGGAGGCCAGCAGTACTTC
>few|TRBV29-1|.|TRBJ2-2
CSVEVIGGGELFF
TGCAGCGTTGAAGTCATAGGAGGCGGGGAGCTGTTTTTT
>.|TRBV21-1|.|TRBJ1-2
CASSSGFCDGYTF
TGTGCCAGCAGCTCAGGGTTCTGCGATGGCTACACCTTC
>.|TRBV23-1|TRBD2|TRBJ2-2
CASSQDGRALGELFF
TGCGCCAGCAGTCAGGACGGGAGGGCCCTCGGGGAGCTGTTTTTT
>.|TRBV24-1|.|TRBJ2-3
CATSDPGTSTDTQYF
TGTGCCACCAGTGACCCAGGGACATCCACAGATACGCAGTATTTT
>.|TRBV18|.|TRBJ2-7
CASSPQAGPYEQYF
TGTGCCAGCTCACCACAGGCAGGGCCCTACGAGCAGTACTTC
>.|TRBV19|.|TRBJ1-1
CASSITGGYTEAFF
TGTGCCAGTAGTATTACTGGGGGGTACACTGAAGCTTTCTTT
>once|TRBV4-1|TRBD2|TRBJ2-1
CASSQGLAVREQFF
TGCGCCAGCAGCCAAGGGCTAGCGGTACGGGAGCAGTTCTTC
>.|TRBV9|TRBD2|TRBJ2-5
CASSEGLGQETQYF
TGTGCCAGCAGCGAGGGACTAGGCCAAGAGACCCAGTACTTC
>.|TRBV6-6|TRBD1|TRBJ1-2
CASRDRGAPTNYGYTF
TGTGCCAGCAGGGACAGGGGGGCACCTACTAACTATGGCTACACCTTC
>.|TRBV7-9|TRBD1|TRBJ1-4
CASSSGQVATNEKLFF
TGTGCCAGCAGCTCTGGACAGGTAGCAACTAATGAAAAACTGTTTTTT
>.|TRBV2|.|TRBJ2-7
CASEGGTSYEQYF
TGTGCCAGCGAGGGCGGGACCTCCTACGAGCAGTACTTC
>once|TRBV6-5|.|TRBJ1-2
CASSSPGLDYGYTF
TGTGCCAGCAGTAGTCCAGGGCTAGACTATGGCTACACCTTC
>.|TRBV3-1/TRBV3-2|.|TRBJ1-5
CASSQLGEPQHF
TGTGCCAGCAGCCAATTAGGGGAGCCCCAGCATTTT
>few|TRBV6-5|.|TRBJ2-7
CASGRTPLYEQYF
TGTGCCAGCGGGAGGACTCCACTCTACGAGCAGTACTTC
>.|TRBV28|TRBD1|TRBJ2-3
CATTGGPTDTQYF
TGTGCCACTACAGGGGGCCCCACAGATACGCAGTATTTT
>.|TRBV14|.|TRBJ1-5
CASSPTGRNQPQHF
TGTGCCAGCAGTCCAACAGGGCGCAATCAGCCCCAGCATTTT
>.|TRBV7-3|.|TRBJ2-1
CASSLNGRGDGEQFF
TGTGCCAGCAGCTTAAATGGGAGGGGGGATGGTGAGCAGTTCTTC
>once|TRBV19|TRBD1|TRBJ2-6
CASSPTGIGANVLTF
TGTGCCAGTAGCCCGACAGGGATTGGGGCCAACGTCCTGACTTTC
>.|TRBV28|TRBD1|TRBJ2-7
CASSGDRGLPYEQYF
TGTGCCAGCAGCGGTGACAGGGGGCTGCCCTACGAGCAGTACTTC
>.|TRBV5-1|TRBD2|TRBJ2-3
CASSGGLAGPTDTQYF
TGCGCCAGCAGCGGGGGGCTAGCGGGACCCACAGATACGCAGTATTTT
>.|TRBV9|TRBD1|TRBJ1-1
CASSGRDRPGSEAFF
TGTGCCAGCAGCGGGAGGGACAGGCCAGGGTCTGAAGCTTTCTTT
>.|TRBV2|TRBD1|TRBJ1-1
CASYTGTGVSEAFF
TGTGCCAGTTACACCGGGACAGGGGTTTCCGAAGCTTTCTTT
>.|TRBV11-3|TRBD1|TRBJ2-1
CASSFFSGQGGGEQFF
TGTGCCAGCAGCTTTTTCTCCGGACAGGGTGGCGGTGAGCAGTTCTTC
>.|TRBV5-1|TRBD2|TRBJ2-5
CASSLPSGYAGETQYF
TGCGCCAGCAGCTTGCCTAGCGGGTATGCTGGGGAGACCCAGTACTTC
>.|TRBV5-1|TRBD1|TRBJ2-3
CASCTGTAPNTQYF
TGCGCCAGCTGCACCGGGACAGCGCCTAATACGCAGTATTTT
>.|TRBV4-3|TRBD2|TRBJ2-1
CASSQDSFPSGSDNEQFF
TGCGCCAGCAGCCAAGATAGTTTCCCTAGCGGGAGTGACAATGAGCAGTTCTTC
>.|TRBV30|TRBD1|TRBJ2-5
CAWSNHRGLTETQYF
TGTGCCTGGAGTAATCACAGGGGGCTCACAGAGACCCAGTACTTC
>.|TRBV2|TRBD1|TRBJ2-5
CASRDTGGKTQYF
TGTGCCAGCAGGGATACAGGGGGCAAGACCCAGTACTTC
>.|TRBV5-1|TRBD1|TRBJ2-6
CASSTRQGTLSGANVLTF
TGCGCCAGCAGCACCCGACAGGGCACTCTCTCTGGGGCCAACGTCCTGACTTTC
>.|TRBV19|.|TRBJ2-1
CASRGPSSYNEQFF
TGTGCCAGTAGGGGGCCGAGCTCCTACAATGAGCAGTTCTTC
>.|TRBV6-5|TRBD1|TRBJ1-1
CATNPHRGNTEAFF
TGTGCCACCAACCCCCACAGGGGGAACACTGAAGCTTTCTTT